This entry lists 7 T cell receptor beta chains sequenced from one sample in a study of T cells in Graves' hyperthyroidism and ophthalmopathy. The TCR beta CDR3 regions underwent amplification using RNA transcripts as the source. The HTBI primer set served for first-round RT-PCR of the TCR CDR3. Via MiXCR, TCRdb re-called the multiplex PCR reads, giving one row per CDR3 protein. The sample consists of under 350,000 distinct CDR3 sequences, 15% to 20% of them appearing once. Source material: blood. The receptors derive from a woman in her fifties or sixties with Graves' ophthalmopathy.

This clonotype showed up many times. V usage is TRBV11-2 and J usage is TRBJ2-1; TRBD2 agrees at 11 bases. The CDR3 is made up of 16 amino acids. Germline trimming cut 4 bases from V and 7 bases from J; bases unmatched to any gene: 9. Per germline, CDR1 SGHAT and CDR2 FQNNGV. CDR3 nucleotides: TGTGCCAGCAGCTCCACTAGCGGGAGTAGGGAAAATGAGCAGTTCTTC. Residues: CASSSTSGSRENEQFF.

The rearrangement joins TRBV30 to TRBJ1-2; the D gene is possibly TRBD1 (5 bases). CDR3 length equals 14 residues. CDR1 GTSNPN and CDR2 SVGIG come from the germline V gene (reference sequence). Trimming removed 5 bases at V and 5 bases at J, with 18 bases between. CDR3 coding DNA: TGTGCCTGGTCCCCGTTGGGGACGCAATATGGCTACACCTTC. Encoded protein: CAWSPLGTQYGYTF.

This clonotype was seen many times. The chain has TRBV12-3 or TRBV12-4 and TRBJ2-5, with D possibly TRBD1 on 5 matching bases. The CDR3 is 13 residues long. V was cut by 6 bases and J by 2 bases, with 10 bases left in between. CDR3: CASSRQKQETQYF. In nucleotides, the CDR3 is TGTGCCAGCAGCCGACAGAAACAAGAGACCCAGTACTTC.

With respect to this clonotype: A much larger clone lies one base from this, so it may be a read error. Here the CDR3 reads CASGFSVYEQYF. In nucleotides, the CDR3 is TGTGCCAGCGGCTTTAGTGTGTACGAGCAGTACTTC. V and J are TRBV13 and TRBJ2-7; D is undetermined. This CDR3 has 12 amino acids. Germline loops: CDR1 PRHDT, CDR2 FYEKMQ (reference sequence).

With regard to this clonotype: A read error may produce the germline difference seen at one junction end. This chain uses TRBV13 with TRBJ1-1; D not resolved. This CDR3 is 17 amino acids long. Germline V CDR1 and CDR2: PRHDT, FYEKMQ (reference sequence). The CDR3 sequence: CASSLFTSARRNAEAFF. The CDR3 coding sequence is TGTGCCAGCAGCTTATTCACTTCCGCTAGGCGGAACGCTGAAGCTTTCTTT.

Many counts were recorded for this clonotype. The chain is built from TRBV6-1 and TRBJ2-7; 7 bases fit TRBD1. Germline V lookup: CDR1 MNHNS, CDR2 SASEGT. Trimming cost V 6 bases and J 4 bases; bases outside gene matches: 18. There are 17 residues in the CDR3. In DNA, the CDR3 is TGTGCCAGCAGGCCGGGACAGAACACTAACCCGAGATACGAGCAGTACTTC. Translated, it gives CASRPGQNTNPRYEQYF.

For the CDR3, the DNA is TGTGCCATACGGGGGGGCCGTTACGAGCAGTACTTC. Protein: CAIRGGRYEQYF. The chain is built from TRBV10-3 and TRBJ2-7; 8 nucleotides line up with TRBD2. Trimming took 9 bases from V and 4 from J; bases not matched to a gene: 5. Germline lookup yields CDR1 ENHRY and CDR2 SYGVKD. CDR3 length: 12 amino acids.